This T cell receptor beta chain was captured by sequencing in a study of blood T cell repertoires in COVID-19. Study information: COVID-19 samples, acute and convalescent, were from the United States, Italy and Spain.

V was trimmed by 0 bases and J by 7 bases, leaving 24 bases between them. The CDR3 extends over 18 amino acids. Germline-derived CDR1 and CDR2 are SGHVS and FQNEAQ. Profiled with immunoSEQ multiplex PCR; TCRdb holds only in-frame clones, not every one. The sample contains under 250,000 clones, around nine tenths of which appear only once. The source is a woman in her fifties or sixties who had recovered from COVID-19. The chain employs TRBV7-8 and TRBJ1-2, with D perhaps TRBD1 (6 bases). Sequences were obtained from peripheral blood. CDR3 loop: CASSLARRFGGALSGYTF. CDR3 DNA sequence: TGTGCCAGCAGCTTAGCACGCAGGTTTGGGGGCGCGTTGAGTGGCTACACCTTC.